This record covers a single T cell receptor beta chain. Its target is unknown. The source of the sample is a study of CD8+ T cells in alopecia areata. Study background: Each of the treated patients was given oral tofacitinib, 5 to 10 mg twice daily, for moderate-to-severe alopecia areata. Dosing spanned 6 to 18 months on tofacitinib, then 6 months off drug. General study results and limits: Affected scalp, especially in alopecia totalis/universalis, had a higher clonality than normal scalp did.

Trimming at V came to 6 bases and at J to 0 bases, leaving 0 bases not matched to a gene. There are 12 residues in the CDR3. The germline CDR1 and CDR2 sequences are SQVTM and ANQGSEA. The sequencing template was cDNA reverse transcribed from extracted RNA. The data were produced by immunoSEQ multiplex PCR, yet TCRdb's version contains in-frame clones alone and is incomplete. Of 180,000 or so clones in the sample, roughly 60% were seen once. Researchers gathered lesional scalp punch biopsies and peripheral blood from patients with alopecia areata. This receptor was obtained from a human donor with alopecia areata. This specimen consisted of CD4+ T cells sorted from blood, obtained at week 0. The rearrangement uses TRBV29-1 and TRBJ2-3; 7 bases are shared with TRBD2. The chain's CDR3 is CSVGGSTDTQYF. CDR3 in DNA: TGCAGCGTCGGGGGGAGCACAGATACGCAGTATTTT.